One and the same sample provided the 25 T cell receptor beta chains below, sequenced in a study of graft-versus-host responses after intestinal transplantation. Assay: immunoSEQ multiplex PCR; the TCRdb copy retains only in-frame clones and omits some. The table lists some 15,000 clones, roughly 93% of them singletons. Here the sequenced sample was PBMCs, taken approximately 35 months after intestinal transplantation. These receptors were taken from a human patient who received an intestinal transplant, so some T cells may come from the graft donor.

This chain joins TRBV12-5 and TRBJ1-5, with a weak D call TRBD1 (5 bases). The germline V and J ends were trimmed by 3 bases and 2 bases, with 8 bases remaining between them. This CDR3 has 14 amino acids. Germline V gives CDR1 LGHNT, CDR2 FRNRAP. CDR3 nucleotide sequence: TGTGCTAGTGGTTTTGGGGGAGGCAATCAGCCCCAGCATTTT. This codes for CASGFGGGNQPQHF.

This clone was detected a few times. The junction shows a germline mismatch at one end, possibly a read error. This chain links TRBV7-7 with TRBJ2-5, with 7 nucleotides matching TRBD1. Germline values: CDR1 SSHAT, CDR2 FNYEAQ (reference sequence). This CDR3 has 15 residues. Written as DNA, the CDR3 is TGTGCTAGCAGCGCCCGGACAGGAGTCCAAGAGACCCAGTACTTC. Translation: CASSARTGVQETQYF.

This chain connects TRBV9 to TRBJ1-1; unclear D gene. Germline lookup yields CDR1 SGDLS and CDR2 YYNGEE. The CDR3 length is 14 residues. The V end was cut by 0 bases, the J end by 3 bases, with 9 bases between. In DNA form, the CDR3 reads TGTGCCAGCAGCGTAGCTCTCGGGGACACTGAAGCTTTCTTT. This translates into CASSVALGDTEAFF.

This chain uses TRBV15 with TRBJ2-2; D unclear. In germline, CDR1 is LNHNV, CDR2 YYDKDF (reference sequence). This CDR3 is built from 15 residues. V was shortened by 4 bases and J by 4 bases, with 13 bases between the two germline ends. The DNA for the CDR3 is TGTGCCACCAGCACCACTTCCACAGTCACCGGGGAGCTGTTTTTT. Translating gives CATSTTSTVTGELFF.

The J gene is TRBJ2-5, the V gene TRBV14, with D perhaps being TRBD1 or TRBD2 (5 bases each). In germline, CDR1 is SGHDN, CDR2 FVKESK. Trimming removed 3 bases at V and 5 bases at J, with 13 bases between. This CDR3 contains 14 residues. The CDR3 coding sequence is TGTGCCAGCAGCCAGGGACCCAAATGGGAGACCCAGTACTTC. Amino acid sequence: CASSQGPKWETQYF.

This rearrangement joins TRBV6-5 to TRBJ1-5; D is unclear. This CDR3 has 13 amino acids. Germline assignment: CDR1 MNHEY and CDR2 SVGAGI. Trimming cost V 0 bases and J 7 bases, with 7 bases left between them. CDR3 region: CASSYSPEQPQHF. CDR3 sequence (DNA): TGTGCCAGCAGTTACTCGCCAGAACAGCCCCAGCATTTT.

The chain combines TRBV28 with TRBJ1-6, with a weak D call TRBD1 (5 bases). This CDR3 has 17 residues. Germline V gene sequence: CDR1 MDHEN, CDR2 SYDVKM. Trimming took 6 bases from V and 0 from J, leaving 15 bases between them. CDR3 region: CASRPDSKSSYNSPLHF. The DNA for the CDR3 is TGTGCCAGCAGACCCGACAGTAAGAGCTCCTATAATTCACCCCTCCACTTT.

This clone is a singleton in its sample. V is TRBV4-1 and J is TRBJ1-1; 8 nucleotides line up with TRBD1. The CDR3 has 15 amino acids. The V gene's germline CDR1 is MGHRA and CDR2 YSYEKL. V shed 4 bases and J 2 bases; nucleotides not matched to a gene: 6. The CDR3 here is CASSRGQAANTEAFF. The CDR3 nucleotides read TGCGCCAGCAGCCGGGGACAGGCGGCTAACACTGAAGCTTTCTTT.

The genes are TRBV5-1 and TRBJ1-1, with TRBD1 as a possible D gene (5 bases). The germline V and J ends were trimmed by 3 bases and 5 bases, with 17 bases remaining between them. The CDR3 totals 15 residues. Germline lookup yields CDR1 SGHRS and CDR2 YFSETQ. The CDR3 spells CASSSPAGVGTEAFF. The CDR3 DNA sequence: TGCGCCAGCAGCTCACCCGCGGGGGTTGGGACTGAAGCTTTCTTT.

This clone has a single count. This chain links TRBV5-1 with TRBJ2-5; no clear D gene. This CDR3 comprises 14 residues. Trimming took off 1 base at V and 2 bases at J, with 9 bases between the two ends. Germline CDR1 reads SGHRS; CDR2 reads YFSETQ. The chain's CDR3 is CASSLRAAQETQYF. Here the CDR3 DNA reads TGCGCCAGCAGCTTGAGGGCAGCTCAAGAGACCCAGTACTTC. The full variable domain, completed using reference TRBV5-1 and TRBJ2-5, is KAGVTQTPRYLIKTRGQQVTLSCSPISGHRSVSWYQQTPGQGLQFLFEYFSETQRNKGNFPGRFSGRQFSNSRSEMNVSTLELGDSALYLCASSLRAAQETQYFGPGTRLLVL.

The rearrangement joins TRBV2 to TRBJ1-1, with D possibly matching TRBD1 (5 bases). Trimming stripped 7 bases from V and 5 bases from J, with 14 bases between. The germline V gene has CDR1 SNHLY and CDR2 FYNNEI. The length of the CDR3 is 13 residues. CDR3 sequence: CASTPRGWTEAFF. The CDR3 coding sequence is TGTGCCAGCACCCCCCGGGGGTGGACTGAAGCTTTCTTT. The full variable domain, its missing parts supplied by reference TRBV2 and TRBJ1-1, is EPEVTQTPSHQVTQMGQEVILRCVPISNHLYFYWYRQILGQKVEFLVSFYNNEISEKSEIFDDQFSVERPDGSNFTLKIRSTKLEDSAMYFCASTPRGWTEAFFGQGTRLTVV.

The V and J genes are TRBV5-4 and TRBJ2-2; 7 bases fit TRBD1. The germline V gene encodes CDR1 SGHNT and CDR2 YYREEE (reference sequence). V dropped 4 bases and J dropped 2; count of bases not matched to a gene: 5. The CDR3 contains 15 residues. CDR3 nucleotide sequence: TGTGCCAGCAGCCTGCGACAGGGTAACACCGGGGAGCTGTTTTTT. Translation gives CASSLRQGNTGELFF.

The CDR3 DNA is TGTGCCAGCAGTTATAGCCGGGGTGCGGGCCAAGAGACCCAGTACTTC. Translated, it gives CASSYSRGAGQETQYF. V and J are TRBV6-6 and TRBJ2-5, with D possibly TRBD2 on 5 matching bases. The germline V gene encodes CDR1 MNHNY and CDR2 SVGAGI (reference sequence). The V gene lost 3 bases and the J gene lost 1 base, with 15 bases spanning the gap. This CDR3 has 16 residues.

The CDR3 is CASRDPSYEQYF. The CDR3 DNA reads as TGCGCCAGCAGGGACCCGAGCTACGAGCAGTACTTC. The chain has TRBV5-1 and TRBJ2-5; D unresolved. The closer fit of TRBJ2-7 to the DNA end suggests the J call may be wrong. In germline, CDR1 is SGHRS, CDR2 YFSETQ. The CDR3 has 12 amino acids.

V gene TRBV5-5 combines with J gene TRBJ1-6; D may be TRBD1 (5 bases). Germline CDR1 reads SGHKS; CDR2 reads YYEKEE (reference sequence). The CDR3 consists of 18 residues. Trimming removed 4 bases at V and 0 bases at J, with 17 bases between. The DNA of the CDR3 is TGTGCCAGCAGCCCTAGCCGCCGACAGATCTCCTATAATTCACCCCTCCACTTT. Translated, it gives CASSPSRRQISYNSPLHF.

This clone was counted a single time. V and J are TRBV28 and TRBJ2-6; D unclear. Looked up from germline, CDR1 is MDHEN and CDR2 is SYDVKM. Trimming shortened V by 5 bases and J by 0 bases, and 11 bases separated the two germline ends. The CDR3 is made up of 16 amino acids. This CDR3 reads CASSPPASSGANVLTF. The CDR3 nucleotides are TGTGCCAGCAGTCCCCCCGCCAGCTCTGGGGCCAACGTCCTGACTTTC.

This chain links TRBV5-8 with TRBJ1-5; D unresolved. This CDR3 is 16 amino acids long. Germline V gives CDR1 SGHTS, CDR2 YDEGEE. Trimming removed 7 bases at V and 3 bases at J, with 20 bases between. CDR3 region: CASSRMGKQVNQPQHF. DNA for the CDR3: TGTGCCAGCTCCCGAATGGGGAAACAAGTCAATCAGCCCCAGCATTTT.

The rearrangement links TRBV7-2 to TRBJ1-5; D unresolved. CDR1 is SGHTA, CDR2 FQGNSA, per germline. The CDR3 contains 17 residues. V dropped 1 base and J dropped 2 bases, with 15 bases sitting between them. CDR3 in DNA: TGTGCCAGCAGCTTAGAGATTACCGACCGAGGCAATCAGCCCCAGCATTTT. It specifies CASSLEITDRGNQPQHF.

The chain links TRBV7-9 to TRBJ1-2; D remains unclear. The CDR3 has 13 residues. Germline loops: CDR1 SEHNR, CDR2 FQNEAQ (reference sequence). V lost 2 bases to trimming and J lost 4 bases, with 8 bases between them. The CDR3 sequence: CASSLSQPYGYTF. The CDR3 nucleotides read TGTGCCAGCAGCTTAAGCCAGCCCTATGGCTACACCTTC.

This chain links TRBV9 with TRBJ2-2; no definite D call. V was cut by 9 bases and J by 6 bases, with 9 bases left in between. CDR3 length: 11 amino acids. Per the germline V gene, CDR1 is SGDLS and CDR2 is YYNGEE. CDR3 sequence reads: CATFRAGELFF. In DNA, the CDR3 is TGTGCCACCTTCCGGGCCGGGGAGCTGTTTTTT.

The CDR3 protein is CASSLAKGSRTPNYGYTF. The CDR3, as DNA: TGTGCCAGCAGCTTAGCAAAGGGGTCGCGGACCCCTAACTATGGCTACACCTTC. The chain uses TRBV11-3 and TRBJ1-2, with a weak D call TRBD1 (5 bases). Per the germline V gene, CDR1 is SGHNT and CDR2 is YENEEA. CDR3 length: 18 residues. V gave up 1 base and J gave up 0 bases, with 18 bases separating them.

This clone was recorded once. This sequence joins TRBV18 and TRBJ2-5; TRBD1 agrees at 7 bases. Looked up from germline, CDR1 is KGHSH and CDR2 is LQKENI. The CDR3 loop spans 14 amino acids. V shed 0 bases, J shed 5 bases, and the junction held 3 bases outside the gene matches. The DNA of the CDR3 is TGTGCCAGCTCACCACCGGACAGGCGGGAGACCCAGTACTTC. Translated, it gives CASSPPDRRETQYF. Full variable domain (remainder filled in from reference TRBV18 and TRBJ2-5): NAGVMQNPRHLVRRRGQEARLRCSPMKGHSHVYWYRQLPEEGLKFMVYLQKENIIDESGMPKERFSAEFPKEGPSILRIQQVVRGDSAAYFCASSPPDRRETQYFGPGTRLLVL.

CDR3: CASSRQGGSNQPQHF. In nucleotides, the CDR3 is TGTGCCAGCAGCCGACAGGGAGGGAGCAATCAGCCCCAGCATTTT. The chain has TRBV6-5 and TRBJ1-5; 7 nucleotides agree with TRBD1. CDR1 is MNHEY, CDR2 SVGAGI, per germline. This CDR3 has 15 residues. V shed 6 bases, J shed 1 base, and the junction held 6 bases outside the gene matches.

V usage is TRBV6-4 and J usage is TRBJ2-3, with D perhaps TRBD1 (6 bases). From germline, CDR1 is MRHNA and CDR2 SNTAGT. This CDR3 is built from 15 residues. Trimming removed 2 bases from V and 1 base from J, with 10 bases in between. CDR3 region: CASSDGAGGTDTQYF. The CDR3 DNA is TGTGCCAGCAGTGACGGGGCAGGGGGCACAGATACGCAGTATTTT.

The chain is built from TRBV10-3 and TRBJ2-3; the D gene is possibly TRBD1 (5 bases). CDR1 ENHRY and CDR2 SYGVKD come from the germline V gene. The CDR3 length is 14 residues. Trimming took 5 bases from V and 2 from J, leaving 11 bases between them. The CDR3 bases are TGTGCCATCAGTCCCCAGGGAAACACAGATACGCAGTATTTT. The encoded protein is CAISPQGNTDTQYF.